A selection of T cell receptor beta chains follows, all from one sample in a study of blood T cells in healthy people across ages. One entry per CDR3 protein, called by TCRdb with MiXCR from the 5' RACE reads. Among around 850,000 distinct CDR3 sequences listed, 36% were seen once. The sequenced sample consisted of blood. These receptors all come from a young man in good health. The CDR3 runs from the conserved cysteine through the conserved F or W. The D gene is left open where the match is weak. Clone sizes are given selectively: once, few, many, or a class where the clone is expanded.

j_call	d_call	v_call	clone_size	cdr3_aa	cdr3_nt
TRBJ2-3	-	TRBV5-6	few	CASSLSEYTDTQYF	TGTGCCAGCAGCTTGAGTGAGTACACAGATACGCAGTATTTT
TRBJ1-1	TRBD1	TRBV4-2	few	CASSKGTGDTEAFF	TGTGCCAGCAGCAAGGGGACAGGGGACACTGAAGCTTTCTTT
TRBJ2-1	-	TRBV2	-	CASHGPGYNEQFF	TGTGCCAGCCACGGCCCGGGCTACAATGAGCAGTTCTTC
TRBJ1-2	-	TRBV9	-	CASSHREAYGYTF	TGTGCCAGCAGCCACAGGGAAGCCTATGGCTACACCTTC
TRBJ1-2	-	TRBV20-1	few	CSALVPGDRQSAGYTF	TGCAGTGCCCTTGTCCCCGGGGACCGTCAATCGGCCGGCTACACCTTC
TRBJ2-3	TRBD2	TRBV7-2	-	CASSFTRGGTDTQYF	TGTGCCAGCAGCTTCACGCGGGGGGGTACAGATACGCAGTATTTT
TRBJ1-2	-	TRBV21-1	few	CASSFRPNYGYTF	TGTGCCAGCAGTTTTAGACCTAACTATGGCTACACCTTC
TRBJ2-7	-	TRBV7-9	few	CASTSGGTSYEQYF	TGTGCCAGCACCTCCGGGGGGACAAGCTACGAGCAGTACTTC
TRBJ2-7	TRBD1	TRBV12-3/TRBV12-4	-	CASSLATDHTGGSYNEQYF	TGTGCCAGCAGTTTAGCCACGGACCATACAGGGGGGAGCTACAATGAGCAGTACTTC
TRBJ1-1	-	TRBV4-2	-	CACSQPGQLNTEAFF	TGTGCCTGCAGCCAACCCGGACAGTTGAACACTGAAGCTTTCTTT
TRBJ2-1	-	TRBV12-3/TRBV12-4	few	CAIPVPNSNEQFF	TGTGCCATCCCGGTCCCAAATAGCAATGAGCAGTTCTTC
TRBJ2-7	-	TRBV20-1	many	CSARDGAAASYEQYF	TGCAGTGCTAGAGATGGGGCGGCAGCTTCCTACGAGCAGTACTTC
TRBJ1-6	-	TRBV27	few	CASSSQDSGYNSPLHF	TGTGCCAGCAGTTCCCAAGACAGTGGGTATAATTCACCCCTCCACTTT
TRBJ2-1	-	TRBV28	many	CASVRTTRAAEYNEQFF	TGTGCCAGCGTCCGGACTACCCGGGCTGCAGAATACAATGAGCAGTTCTTC
TRBJ1-2	TRBD1	TRBV12-3/TRBV12-4	many	CASRGQGDSWGYTF	TGTGCCAGCAGAGGACAGGGGGACTCGTGGGGCTACACCTTC
TRBJ1-1	-	TRBV5-1	-	CASSLRPTNTEAFF	TGCGCCAGCAGCTTGCGGCCAACGAACACTGAAGCTTTCTTT
TRBJ1-1	-	TRBV4-3	-	CASSQGESTEAFF	TGCGCCAGCAGCCAGGGGGAGAGCACTGAAGCTTTCTTT
TRBJ1-6	-	TRBV7-2	-	CASSLLTGFAGSPLHF	TGTGCCAGCAGCCTCCTGACGGGGTTCGCGGGTTCACCCCTCCACTTT
TRBJ1-2	-	TRBV6-5	-	CASTTGYGHTF	TGTGCCAGCACCACCGGGTATGGCCACACCTTC
TRBJ2-3	-	TRBV27	-	CTSSLYNSEDTQYF	TGTACCAGCAGTTTATATAATAGCGAAGATACGCAGTATTTT
TRBJ2-3	TRBD2	TRBV6-6	few	CASSVRLAGGTDTQYF	TGTGCCAGCAGTGTCCGACTAGCGGGGGGCACAGATACGCAGTATTTT
TRBJ2-1	TRBD1	TRBV12-3/TRBV12-4	few	CASSAGTVPHNEQFF	TGTGCCAGCAGTGCAGGGACAGTCCCCCACAATGAGCAGTTCTTC
TRBJ2-3	TRBD2	TRBV5-1	-	CASSLRRGSGYTDTQYF	TGCGCCAGCAGCCTGCGACGCGGTAGCGGGTACACAGATACGCAGTATTTT
TRBJ1-2	-	TRBV9	-	CASSPRRGMDTF	TGTGCCAGCAGCCCGCGGAGAGGGATGGACACCTTC
TRBJ1-2	TRBD1	TRBV4-3	few	CASSQDTRGYGYTF	TGCGCCAGCAGCCAAGATACCAGGGGGTATGGCTACACCTTC
TRBJ1-4	TRBD1	TRBV12-3/TRBV12-4	many	CASSLTIGQGLNEKLFF	TGTGCCAGCAGTTTGACCATCGGACAGGGCCTTAATGAAAAACTGTTTTTT
TRBJ1-1	-	TRBV21-1	-	CASRPKSGRLGETTEAFF	TGTGCCAGCAGACCTAAGTCGGGGAGGTTAGGGGAAACGACTGAAGCTTTCTTT
TRBJ1-4	-	TRBV9	few	CASSVEGREGEKLFF	TGTGCCAGCAGCGTAGAGGGCAGGGAAGGTGAAAAACTGTTTTTT
TRBJ1-1	-	TRBV7-2	-	CASSLADGNTEAFF	TGTGCCAGCAGCTTAGCAGACGGGAACACTGAAGCTTTCTTT
TRBJ1-1	-	TRBV19	-	CASSRGGPNTEAFF	TGTGCCAGTAGTCGGGGGGGCCCGAACACTGAAGCTTTCTTT
TRBJ1-1	-	TRBV7-6	few	CASSHQALLMNTEAFF	TGTGCCAGCAGCCACCAAGCCCTTTTAATGAACACTGAAGCTTTCTTT
TRBJ2-1	TRBD2	TRBV2	-	CASSEVRGGNEQFF	TGTGCCAGCAGTGAAGTGCGGGGGGGCAATGAGCAGTTCTTC
TRBJ2-3	-	TRBV9	-	CASSVGVLKDTQYF	TGTGCCAGCAGCGTCGGGGTACTGAAGGATACGCAGTATTTT
TRBJ1-2	-	TRBV27	-	CASAAGTLYGYTF	TGTGCCAGCGCAGCCGGGACCCTTTATGGCTACACCTTC
TRBJ2-1	-	TRBV27	-	CASTGGLRYNEQFF	TGTGCCAGCACGGGGGGCCTAAGGTACAATGAGCAGTTCTTC
TRBJ1-2	-	TRBV20-1	-	CSARDRRGVDGYTF	TGCAGTGCGCGAGATCGGCGGGGCGTTGATGGCTACACCTTC
TRBJ1-6	-	TRBV20-1	-	CSAKQGESPLHF	TGCAGTGCTAAACAGGGTGAATCACCCCTCCACTTT
TRBJ1-5	-	TRBV10-3	once	CAISDALGRIYQPQHF	TGTGCCATCAGTGACGCGTTGGGACGGATATATCAGCCCCAGCATTTT
TRBJ1-4	-	TRBV20-1	-	CSAGADPAGEKLFF	TGCAGTGCTGGTGCAGACCCTGCAGGGGAAAAACTGTTTTTT
TRBJ2-1	TRBD1	TRBV27	-	CASRGQGAGYNEQFF	TGTGCCAGCAGAGGGCAGGGGGCTGGCTACAATGAGCAGTTCTTC
TRBJ2-5	TRBD2	TRBV6-2/TRBV6-3	-	CASTPPPGTSGGRQETQYF	TGTGCCAGCACCCCCCCGCCCGGGACTAGCGGAGGTAGACAAGAGACCCAGTACTTC
TRBJ2-6	-	TRBV4-2	-	CASSDREGAGANVLTF	TGTGCCAGCAGCGACAGGGAGGGCGCTGGGGCCAACGTCCTGACTTTC
TRBJ1-5	-	TRBV6-6	-	CASSPGRDDSNQPQHF	TGTGCCAGCAGCCCAGGGAGAGATGATAGCAATCAGCCCCAGCATTTT
TRBJ2-3	-	TRBV25-1	-	CASSDGQGPTDTQYF	TGTGCCAGCAGTGACGGGCAGGGCCCCACAGATACGCAGTATTTT
TRBJ1-2	TRBD1	TRBV13	few	CASSPIGRQGANGYTF	TGTGCCAGCAGCCCGATTGGCCGACAGGGGGCGAATGGCTACACCTTC
TRBJ2-5	TRBD1	TRBV9	few	CASSVGGTEQETQYF	TGTGCCAGCAGCGTAGGTGGGACAGAACAAGAGACCCAGTACTTC
TRBJ2-5	TRBD1	TRBV6-5	many	CASSYGTGQETQYF	TGTGCCAGCAGTTACGGGACAGGACAAGAGACCCAGTACTTC
TRBJ2-3	-	TRBV7-8	few	CASSIKGGSTDTQYF	TGTGCCAGCAGTATAAAGGGGGGTAGCACAGATACGCAGTATTTT
TRBJ2-3	-	TRBV28	-	CASSSRRRGLTDTQYF	TGTGCCAGCAGTTCGCGTCGCCGAGGGTTGACAGATACGCAGTATTTT
TRBJ1-2	-	TRBV14	-	CASSQQGFGYTF	TGTGCCAGCAGCCAACAGGGATTTGGCTACACCTTC